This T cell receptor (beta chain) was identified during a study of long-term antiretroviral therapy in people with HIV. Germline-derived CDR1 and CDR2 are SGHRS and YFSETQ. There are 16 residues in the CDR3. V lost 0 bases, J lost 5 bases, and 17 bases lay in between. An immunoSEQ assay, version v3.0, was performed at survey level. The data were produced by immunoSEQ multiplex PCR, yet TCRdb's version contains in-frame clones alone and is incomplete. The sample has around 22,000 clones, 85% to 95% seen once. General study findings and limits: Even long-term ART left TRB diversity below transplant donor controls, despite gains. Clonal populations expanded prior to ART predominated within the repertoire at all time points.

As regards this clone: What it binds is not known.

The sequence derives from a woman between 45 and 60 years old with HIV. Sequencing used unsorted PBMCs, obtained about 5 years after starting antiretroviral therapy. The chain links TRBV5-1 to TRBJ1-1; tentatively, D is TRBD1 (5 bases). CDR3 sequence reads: CASSLAGGSGWTEAFF. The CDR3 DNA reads TGCGCCAGCAGCTTGGCGGGGGGGTCAGGGTGGACTGAAGCTTTCTTT.